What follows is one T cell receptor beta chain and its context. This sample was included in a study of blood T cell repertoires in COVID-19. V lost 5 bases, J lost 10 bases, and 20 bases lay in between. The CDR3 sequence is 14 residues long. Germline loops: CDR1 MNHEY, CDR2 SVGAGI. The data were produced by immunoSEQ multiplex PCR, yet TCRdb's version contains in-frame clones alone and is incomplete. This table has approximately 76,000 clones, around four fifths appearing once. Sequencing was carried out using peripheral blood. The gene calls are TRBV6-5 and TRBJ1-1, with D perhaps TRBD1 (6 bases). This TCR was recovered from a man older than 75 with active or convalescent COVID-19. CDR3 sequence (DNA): TGTGCCAGCAGTAACGGGACACCCCTAAGAGGAGCTTTCTTT. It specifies CASSNGTPLRGAFF.